Sequencing of this TCR beta chain was carried out in a study of blood T cell repertoires in COVID-19. Some clones are missing from TCRdb's copy, which holds only in-frame ones; the method was immunoSEQ multiplex PCR. Found here are about 150,000 clones, roughly 84% of them singletons; the top ten hold over 7%. The CDR3 extends over 14 amino acids. The V gene's germline CDR1 is SGHAT and CDR2 FQNNGV. V dropped 5 bases and J dropped 3; count of bases not matched to a gene: 5. Categorization into cohorts depended on clinical history that participants reported. This TCR derives from a woman in her forties or fifties who had recovered from COVID-19. This chain links TRBV11-2 with TRBJ2-7; 9 bases agree with TRBD1. The sequencing input was PBMCs or T cells enriched from blood (not recorded which). The CDR3 nucleotides are TGTGCCAGCAGCACCGGGACAGGGTTCTACGAGCAGTACTTC. Protein product: CASSTGTGFYEQYF.